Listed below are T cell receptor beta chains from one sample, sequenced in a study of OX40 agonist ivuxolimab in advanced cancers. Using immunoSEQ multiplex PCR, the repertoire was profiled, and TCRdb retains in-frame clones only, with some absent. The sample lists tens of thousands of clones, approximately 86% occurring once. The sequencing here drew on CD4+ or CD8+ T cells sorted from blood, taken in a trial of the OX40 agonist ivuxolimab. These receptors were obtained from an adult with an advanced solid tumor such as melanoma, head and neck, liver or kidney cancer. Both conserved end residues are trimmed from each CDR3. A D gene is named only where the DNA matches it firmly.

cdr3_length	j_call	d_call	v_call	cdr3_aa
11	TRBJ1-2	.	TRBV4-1	ASSQMGLYGYT
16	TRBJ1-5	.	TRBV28	ASSLSLGVGSIDQPQH
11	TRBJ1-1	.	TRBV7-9	ASSLTPNTEAF
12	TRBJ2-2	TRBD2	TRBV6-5	ASSGLGISGELF
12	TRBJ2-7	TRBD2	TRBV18	ASSPQRGIYEQY
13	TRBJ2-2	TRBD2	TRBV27	ASSLGLFNTGELF
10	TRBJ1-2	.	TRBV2	ASGNRDYGYT
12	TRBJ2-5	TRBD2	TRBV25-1	ASSDRGGRETQY
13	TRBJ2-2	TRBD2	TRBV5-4	ASSSGLANTGELF
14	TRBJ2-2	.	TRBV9	ASSVGSGGNTGELF
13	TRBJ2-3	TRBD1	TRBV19	ASSADRGGTDTQY
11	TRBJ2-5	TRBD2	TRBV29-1	SVKTSGTGTQY
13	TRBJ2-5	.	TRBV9	ASSPSLTRQETQY
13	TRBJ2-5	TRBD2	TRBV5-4	ASSRTSGGEETQY
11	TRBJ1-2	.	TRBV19	ASSVRTNYGYT
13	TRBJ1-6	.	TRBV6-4	ARVRPTFDKSPLH
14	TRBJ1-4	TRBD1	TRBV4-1	ASSQPDREINEKLF
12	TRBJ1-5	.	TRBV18	ASSPGQRNQPQH
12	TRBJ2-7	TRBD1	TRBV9	ASSSRTGTYEQY
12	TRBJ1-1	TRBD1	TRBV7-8	ASSHRGVNTEAF
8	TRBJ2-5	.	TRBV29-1	SVVRETQY
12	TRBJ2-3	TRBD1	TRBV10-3	ANSRTGGTDTQY
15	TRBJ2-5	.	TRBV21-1	ASSKESWTSWGETQY